The clone carrying this T cell receptor beta chain was recorded a few times. MiXCR, run by TCRdb on the reads, gives a single entry per CDR3 protein. The data hold some 700,000 distinct CDR3 sequences, with 35% to 40% observed a single time. This record comes from a study of T cell repertoires in cytomegalovirus infection. Study details: Based on public TCR beta signatures, there were indications of CMV infection and of a matching HLA type.

Germline CDR1 reads MDHEN; CDR2 reads SYDVKM. This CDR3 has 11 residues. Trimming shortened V by 7 bases and J by 6 bases, and 10 bases separated the two germline ends. Sequencing used PBMCs. This chain joins TRBV28 and TRBJ2-7; D is unclear. The sequence derives from a human donor in good health (CMV status not recorded). Some clones in this sample may be carry-over from other donors' samples. CDR3 DNA: TGTGCCAGCACTTCAACCATCGAGCAGTACTTC. Its translation: CASTSTIEQYF. The variable domain in full, with the rest retrieved from reference TRBV28 and TRBJ2-7, is DVKVTQSSRYLVKRTGEKVFLECVQDMDHENMFWYRQDPGLGLRLIYFSYDVKMKEKGDIPEGYSVSREKKERFSLILESASTNQTSMYLCASTSTIEQYFGPGTRLTVT.